This TCR beta chain was identified in a study of human T cells and chemical hapten exposure. Study background: On the upper back, patch tests were applied with 0.01% DPC and read at 6 days. Findings and caveats of the study: Expanded TCRs formed significantly more large CDR3 similarity clusters than controls.

Time point specified: patch test 1, 2 weeks after DPC sensitization. Specified treatment: therapeutic diphenylcyclopropenone sensitization with weekly scalp DPC. As the library was built, unique molecular identifiers were attached to individual cDNA molecules. TCRdb ran MiXCR on the RACE reads and lists one entry per CDR3 protein. Of some 110,000 distinct CDR3 sequences listed, over 10% are singletons. On this clonotype itself: Its antigen is not known.

CDR1 and CDR2 (germline): SGHRS, YFSETQ. The CDR3 has 14 residues. Trimming took 3 bases from V and 0 from J, leaving 4 bases between them. The sample in question was whole blood, obtained in connection with sensitization to the hapten diphenylcyclopropenone (DPC). The chain employs TRBV5-1 and TRBJ2-6; D call uncertain. The TCR comes from a woman aged 50 to 60 with alopecia areata. Some clones in this sample may be carry-over from other donors' samples. The CDR3 sequence: CASSSSSGANVLTF. The CDR3 DNA sequence: TGCGCCAGCAGCTCGAGCTCTGGGGCCAACGTCCTGACTTTC.